Listed below are T cell receptor beta chains from one sample, sequenced in a study of blood T cell repertoires in COVID-19. Assay: immunoSEQ multiplex PCR; the TCRdb copy retains only in-frame clones and omits some. The sample shows hundreds of thousands of clones, about four fifths of them seen only once. Sequenced material: peripheral blood. Receptor source: a woman in her forties with active or convalescent COVID-19. CDR3s include the opening cysteine and the closing phenylalanine or tryptophan. A D gene is named only where the DNA matches it firmly. Rows may omit the clone size; those that give it use once, few, many or a size class.

v_call: TRBV5-1
j_call: TRBJ1-4
clone_size: .
d_call: .
cdr3_aa: CASSFGGNNEKLFF
cdr3_nt: TGCGCCAGCAGCTTTGGGGGGAATAATGAAAAACTGTTTTTT

v_call: TRBV4-3
j_call: TRBJ2-1
clone_size: .
d_call: .
cdr3_aa: CASSQDLARSYNEQFF
cdr3_nt: TGCGCCAGCAGCCAAGATCTGGCTAGGTCCTACAATGAGCAGTTCTTC

v_call: TRBV9
j_call: TRBJ1-5
clone_size: .
d_call: TRBD1
cdr3_aa: CASSFGQGAGQPQHF
cdr3_nt: TGTGCCAGCAGCTTCGGACAGGGGGCCGGTCAGCCCCAGCATTTT

v_call: TRBV12-3/TRBV12-4
j_call: TRBJ1-1
clone_size: .
d_call: .
cdr3_aa: CASSRRGAYEAFF
cdr3_nt: TGTGCCAGCAGTCGTCGAGGAGCTTATGAAGCTTTCTTT

v_call: TRBV30
j_call: TRBJ1-1
clone_size: .
d_call: TRBD1
cdr3_aa: CAWGPGQGTEAFF
cdr3_nt: TGTGCCTGGGGACCGGGACAGGGAACTGAAGCTTTCTTT

v_call: TRBV7-9
j_call: TRBJ2-7
clone_size: .
d_call: .
cdr3_aa: CASSRPGGGYEQYF
cdr3_nt: TGTGCCAGCAGCCGACCGGGGGGCGGATACGAGCAGTACTTC

v_call: TRBV12-5
j_call: TRBJ2-5
clone_size: .
d_call: .
cdr3_aa: CASGYWAQETQYF
cdr3_nt: TGTGCTAGTGGCTATTGGGCCCAAGAGACCCAGTACTTC

v_call: TRBV6-5
j_call: TRBJ2-5
clone_size: once
d_call: TRBD2
cdr3_aa: CASSLRGVPQETQYF
cdr3_nt: TGTGCCAGCAGCCTTCGGGGGGTTCCCCAAGAGACCCAGTACTTC

v_call: TRBV10-3
j_call: TRBJ1-3
clone_size: .
d_call: .
cdr3_aa: CAISEDNNIYF
cdr3_nt: TGTGCCATCAGTGAAGATAACAACATATATTTT

v_call: TRBV18
j_call: TRBJ2-7
clone_size: .
d_call: .
cdr3_aa: CASSRTGVESYEQYF
cdr3_nt: TGTGCCAGCTCCCGTACAGGCGTCGAATCCTACGAGCAGTACTTC

v_call: TRBV6-2/TRBV6-3
j_call: TRBJ2-2
clone_size: once
d_call: TRBD1
cdr3_aa: CASSSGTGQTGELFF
cdr3_nt: TGTGCCAGCAGTTCCGGGACAGGTCAAACCGGGGAGCTGTTTTTT

v_call: TRBV7-2
j_call: TRBJ1-2
clone_size: .
d_call: TRBD1
cdr3_aa: CASSSPGGGGYTF
cdr3_nt: TGTGCCAGCAGCTCCCCAGGGGGAGGTGGCTACACCTTC

v_call: TRBV15
j_call: TRBJ1-2
clone_size: .
d_call: TRBD1
cdr3_aa: CATTRLPQGNYGYTF
cdr3_nt: TGTGCCACCACCCGTCTACCACAGGGGAACTATGGCTACACCTTC

v_call: TRBV5-4
j_call: TRBJ2-5
clone_size: .
d_call: TRBD1
cdr3_aa: CASSFGRILQGVKETQYF
cdr3_nt: TGTGCCAGCAGCTTTGGCAGAATTTTACAGGGGGTAAAAGAGACCCAGTACTTC

v_call: TRBV5-1
j_call: TRBJ2-1
clone_size: .
d_call: TRBD2
cdr3_aa: CASSHGLAGGEQFF
cdr3_nt: TGCGCCAGCAGTCATGGACTAGCGGGAGGTGAGCAGTTCTTC

v_call: TRBV6-1
j_call: TRBJ1-3
clone_size: .
d_call: .
cdr3_aa: CASSEFGGSYRNTIYF
cdr3_nt: TGTGCCAGCAGTGAATTTGGGGGGTCTTATAGAAACACCATATATTTT

v_call: TRBV3-1/TRBV3-2
j_call: TRBJ2-4
clone_size: .
d_call: .
cdr3_aa: CASSRKTGSASIAKNIQYF
cdr3_nt: TGTGCCAGCAGCCGGAAGACAGGCAGCGCCTCCATAGCCAAAAACATTCAGTACTTC

v_call: TRBV13
j_call: TRBJ2-7
clone_size: .
d_call: .
cdr3_aa: CASSSRGEQYF
cdr3_nt: TGTGCCAGCAGCTCCAGGGGCGAGCAGTACTTC

v_call: TRBV7-2
j_call: TRBJ2-1
clone_size: once
d_call: .
cdr3_aa: CASSLDSVSYNEQFF
cdr3_nt: TGTGCCAGCAGCTTAGATTCGGTTTCCTACAATGAGCAGTTCTTC

v_call: TRBV13
j_call: TRBJ1-6
clone_size: .
d_call: .
cdr3_aa: CASTQTGIDSPLHF
cdr3_nt: TGTGCCAGCACCCAAACGGGGATTGATTCACCCCTCCACTTT

v_call: TRBV27
j_call: TRBJ1-4
clone_size: .
d_call: TRBD1
cdr3_aa: CASSGLTGALVNEKLFF
cdr3_nt: TGTGCCAGCAGTGGCCTGACAGGGGCCCTAGTTAATGAAAAACTGTTTTTT

v_call: TRBV28
j_call: TRBJ1-2
clone_size: once
d_call: TRBD1
cdr3_aa: CASRWLGTGIEEAGGYTF
cdr3_nt: TGTGCCAGCAGGTGGCTCGGGACAGGGATAGAAGAGGCGGGTGGCTACACCTTC

v_call: TRBV19
j_call: TRBJ2-7
clone_size: few
d_call: .
cdr3_aa: CASSMGKAGAYEQYF
cdr3_nt: TGTGCCAGTAGTATGGGCAAGGCAGGGGCCTACGAGCAGTACTTC

v_call: TRBV27
j_call: TRBJ1-6
clone_size: few
d_call: .
cdr3_aa: CASSLGPGYNSPLHF
cdr3_nt: TGTGCCAGCAGTTTAGGGCCAGGGTATAATTCACCCCTCCACTTT

v_call: TRBV4-1
j_call: TRBJ1-2
clone_size: once
d_call: .
cdr3_aa: CASSQVRTDGYTF
cdr3_nt: TGCGCCAGCAGCCAAGTCAGAACAGATGGCTACACCTTC

v_call: TRBV5-1
j_call: TRBJ2-7
clone_size: .
d_call: TRBD2
cdr3_aa: CASTRGEGYEQYF
cdr3_nt: TGCGCCAGCACCCGCGGGGAGGGCTACGAGCAGTACTTC

v_call: TRBV19
j_call: TRBJ1-5
clone_size: .
d_call: .
cdr3_aa: CASSIDVGGNQPQHF
cdr3_nt: TGTGCCAGTAGTATAGATGTCGGGGGCAATCAGCCCCAGCATTTT

v_call: TRBV6-5
j_call: TRBJ2-1
clone_size: .
d_call: .
cdr3_aa: CASSYSFQGRNEQFF
cdr3_nt: TGTGCCAGCAGTTACTCTTTCCAGGGGCGCAATGAGCAGTTCTTC

v_call: TRBV29-1
j_call: TRBJ2-7
clone_size: .
d_call: .
cdr3_aa: CSVELPQYYEQYF
cdr3_nt: TGCAGCGTTGAACTTCCCCAGTACTACGAGCAGTACTTC

v_call: TRBV7-3
j_call: TRBJ1-6
clone_size: few
d_call: TRBD1
cdr3_aa: CASSTGQDNSPLHF
cdr3_nt: TGTGCCAGCAGCACTGGACAGGATAATTCACCCCTCCACTTT

v_call: TRBV30
j_call: TRBJ2-3
clone_size: .
d_call: TRBD2
cdr3_aa: CAWSMTSGRAGTDTLYF
cdr3_nt: TGTGCCTGGAGTATGACTAGCGGGAGGGCTGGAACAGATACGCTGTATTTT

v_call: TRBV5-1
j_call: TRBJ2-5
clone_size: .
d_call: TRBD1
cdr3_aa: CASSPGTARETQYF
cdr3_nt: TGCGCCAGCAGCCCGGGGACAGCCCGGGAGACCCAGTACTTC

v_call: TRBV25-1
j_call: TRBJ1-3
clone_size: few
d_call: .
cdr3_aa: CASSSGPTTPFGNTIYF
cdr3_nt: TGTGCCAGCAGTTCCGGTCCCACTACGCCCTTTGGAAACACCATATATTTT

v_call: TRBV7-2
j_call: TRBJ2-5
clone_size: .
d_call: .
cdr3_aa: CASSLAPGETLQETQYF
cdr3_nt: TGTGCCAGCAGCTTAGCCCCGGGAGAGACTTTACAAGAGACCCAGTACTTC

v_call: TRBV7-7
j_call: TRBJ1-6
clone_size: .
d_call: TRBD1
cdr3_aa: CASGDRGGNLHF
cdr3_nt: TGTGCTAGCGGAGACAGGGGTGGCAACCTCCACTTT

v_call: TRBV7-8
j_call: TRBJ2-7
clone_size: .
d_call: TRBD2
cdr3_aa: CASSLGFGAGGSYEQYF
cdr3_nt: TGTGCCAGCAGCTTAGGGTTCGGAGCGGGAGGCTCCTACGAGCAGTACTTC

v_call: TRBV7-9
j_call: TRBJ1-1
clone_size: few
d_call: TRBD1
cdr3_aa: CASRGQTGINTEAFF
cdr3_nt: TGTGCCAGCCGTGGACAGACAGGGATTAACACTGAAGCTTTCTTT

v_call: TRBV24-1
j_call: TRBJ2-3
clone_size: .
d_call: TRBD1
cdr3_aa: CATSDFGTGSTDTQYF
cdr3_nt: TGTGCCACCAGTGATTTCGGGACAGGGTCCACAGATACGCAGTATTTT

v_call: TRBV4-3
j_call: TRBJ1-2
clone_size: .
d_call: .
cdr3_aa: CASSQVSRAGYTF
cdr3_nt: TGCGCCAGCAGCCAAGTTTCTCGTGCGGGCTACACCTTC

v_call: TRBV4-2
j_call: TRBJ1-2
clone_size: .
d_call: TRBD1
cdr3_aa: CASRIPGQTLLGGYTF
cdr3_nt: TGTGCCAGCAGAATTCCGGGACAGACACTCCTGGGAGGCTACACCTTC

v_call: TRBV10-3
j_call: TRBJ1-1
clone_size: .
d_call: .
cdr3_aa: CAISAPNSRNTEAFF
cdr3_nt: TGTGCCATCAGTGCGCCAAACTCTCGGAACACTGAAGCTTTCTTT

v_call: TRBV9
j_call: TRBJ2-3
clone_size: .
d_call: TRBD2
cdr3_aa: CASSVGGSGSPDTQYF
cdr3_nt: TGTGCCAGCAGCGTAGGGGGTAGCGGGAGTCCAGATACGCAGTATTTT

v_call: TRBV5-1
j_call: TRBJ1-1
clone_size: .
d_call: .
cdr3_aa: CASSLGGRDEAFF
cdr3_nt: TGCGCCAGCAGCTTGGGGGGCAGGGATGAAGCTTTCTTT

v_call: TRBV3-1/TRBV3-2
j_call: TRBJ2-7
clone_size: .
d_call: TRBD2
cdr3_aa: CASSRTSGVQYF
cdr3_nt: TGTGCCAGCAGCCGGACTAGCGGGGTTCAGTACTTC

v_call: TRBV10-2
j_call: TRBJ2-7
clone_size: .
d_call: TRBD2
cdr3_aa: CASTGLAGSYEQYF
cdr3_nt: TGCGCCAGCACTGGACTAGCGGGCTCCTACGAGCAGTACTTC

v_call: TRBV2
j_call: TRBJ1-1
clone_size: .
d_call: .
cdr3_aa: CASVRTTGTEAFF
cdr3_nt: TGTGCCAGCGTCCGTACTACAGGCACTGAAGCTTTCTTT